These 14 T cell receptor beta chains came from one sample sequenced in a study of tumor and adjacent non-tumor tissue in lung cancer. A modified ARM-PCR protocol with three rounds of nested PCR amplified TCRbeta. TCRdb analysed the multiplex PCR reads with MiXCR anew, one entry per CDR3 protein. This table has 120,000 or so distinct CDR3 sequences, 60% to 70% appearing once. No cell sorting was done before RNA was extracted from the tissue. The specimen sequenced was lung tumor tissue. These TCRs come from a man aged 25-40 years with non-small cell lung cancer.

As concerns this clonotype: Given the absence of the conserved phenylalanine or tryptophan at the CDR3 end, a read error is likely. This chain connects TRBV11-2 to TRBJ1-5; 10 nucleotides match TRBD1. The tail of the sequence fits TRBJ2-3 better, so the J call may be wrong. This CDR3 region has 16 residues. CDR1 is SGHAT and CDR2 is FQNNGV in the germline V gene. The CDR3, as DNA: TGTGCCAGCAGCTTAGCCACAGGACAGGGGGATCAGCCCCAGTATTCT. Its translation: CASSLATGQGDQPQYS.

This clonotype has just a few counts. V and J are TRBV5-4 and TRBJ2-7; 7 nucleotides agree with TRBD2. Germline loops: CDR1 SGHNT, CDR2 YYREEE (reference sequence). The length of the CDR3 is 14 residues. Losses at the gene ends were 0 bases for V and 3 bases for J; bases not matched to a gene: 3. The CDR3 spells CASSLEGGVYEQYF. The CDR3 DNA reads as TGTGCCAGCAGCTTGGAGGGAGGGGTCTACGAGCAGTACTTC.

With respect to this clonotype: This sequence may be a read error, since a much larger clone differs from it by one base. The chain links TRBV6-1 to TRBJ2-1; the match to TRBD1 covers 12 bases. Germline V CDR1 and CDR2: MNHNS, SASEGT. CDR3 length: 14 residues. The CDR3 region is CANSDRDRGREQFF. The CDR3 region has the DNA TGTGCCAACAGTGACAGGGACAGGGGGCGAGAGCAGTTCTTC.

Comment on this clonotype: One junction end disagrees with the germline gene, perhaps due to a read error. This chain connects TRBV4-1 to TRBJ1-3; unclear D gene. Germline V lookup: CDR1 MGHRA, CDR2 YSYEKL. CDR3 length: 16 residues. CDR3 sequence reads: CASNQASEGSGNTIYF. The CDR3 coding sequence is TGCGCCAGCAACCAAGCCTCGGAGGGCTCTGGAAACACCATTTATTTT.

The chain couples TRBV29-1 to TRBJ2-1; 12 nucleotides agree with TRBD2. Looked up from germline, CDR1 is SQVTM and CDR2 is ANQGSEA. This CDR3 has 15 residues. V lost 7 bases to trimming and J lost 7 bases; unmatched junction nucleotides: 11. CDR3 in DNA: TGCAGCGCCCGACTAGCGGGAGTGCCTTATAATGAGCAGTTCTTC. Amino acids: CSARLAGVPYNEQFF.

Of note for this clonotype: Its ends do not fully match the called genes, so a read error is possible. The CDR3, as DNA: TGTGCCAGCAGCTTAGATTGGTCAGAAAGGATGAACACTAAAGCTTTCTTT. This gives the protein CASSLDWSERMNTKAFF. The rearrangement uses TRBV11-3 and TRBJ1-1; D is ambiguous. The CDR3 spans 17 residues. The germline CDR1 and CDR2 sequences are SGHNT and YENEEA. The variable domain in full, completed from reference TRBV11-3 and TRBJ1-1, reads EAGVVQSPRYKIIEKKQPVAFWCNPISGHNTLYWYLQNLGQGPELLIRYENEEAVDDSQLPKDRFSAERLKGVDSTLKIQPAELGDSAVYLCASSLDWSERMNTKAFFGQGTRLTVV.

Turning to this clonotype: A clone one base away is much larger, so this may be a read error. This chain links TRBV20-1 with TRBJ2-4; no clear D. The J call may be faulty, since TRBJ2-1 better matches the DNA end. Germline CDR1 reads DFQATT; CDR2 reads SNEGSKA (reference sequence). The CDR3 is 12 amino acids. CDR3 sequence reads: CSARETANIQFF. The CDR3 bases are TGCAGTGCTAGAGAAACTGCCAACATTCAGTTCTTC.

With regard to this clonotype: A much more abundant neighbour one base away suggests this may be a read error. The J gene is TRBJ2-3, the V gene TRBV12-5; 11 nucleotides agree with TRBD1. This CDR3 is 14 amino acids long. V lost 4 bases to trimming and J lost 8 bases; unmatched junction nucleotides: 5. Per germline, CDR1 LGHNT and CDR2 FRNRAP. In DNA, the CDR3 is TGTGCTAGTGGTTCGGACAGGGGGCGAGTTACGCAGTATTTT. Amino acid sequence: CASGSDRGRVTQYF. Full variable domain (remainder filled in from reference TRBV12-5 and TRBJ2-3): DARVTQTPRHKVTEMGQEVTMRCQPILGHNTVFWYRQTMMQGLELLAYFRNRAPLDDSGMPKDRFSAEMPDATLATLKIQPSEPRDSAVYFCASGSDRGRVTQYFGPGTRLTVL.

Comment on this clonotype: A read error may explain this, as a much larger clone is one base away. This chain uses TRBV20-1 with TRBJ2-1, with 9 bases lining up with TRBD2. Germline V gene lookup returns CDR1 DFQATT and CDR2 SNEGSKA (reference sequence). CDR3 length: 15 amino acids. Trimming removed 5 bases from V and 8 bases from J; junction bases left unmatched: 13. The CDR3 bases are TGCAGTGCTTCCTCCGGGACTAGCAGATACGATGAGCAGTTCTTC. Translating it yields CSASSGTSRYDEQFF.

The chain links TRBV4-1 to TRBJ2-7, with D perhaps matching TRBD1 (6 bases). The CDR3 extends over 15 amino acids. Trimming left V 0 bases short and J 7 bases short, with 16 bases between. Germline V gene data show CDR1 as MGHRA and CDR2 as YSYEKL. In DNA, the CDR3 is TGCGCCAGCAGCCAAGACCCAGGGGCATCCTGGGAGCAGTACTTC. It specifies CASSQDPGASWEQYF.

Comment on this clonotype: A much more abundant neighbour one base away suggests this may be a read error. J is TRBJ1-5 and V is TRBV20-1, with 11 bases aligning to TRBD1. Germline V gene sequence: CDR1 DFQATT, CDR2 SNEGSKA (reference sequence). The CDR3 has 12 residues. DNA for the CDR3: TGCAGTGCTGGGACAGGGGGTCAGGCCCAGCATTTT. This translates into CSAGTGGQAQHF.

The chain joins TRBV11-2 to TRBJ2-1, with 7 bases identical to TRBD2. V was pared by 8 bases and J by 8 bases, with 15 bases of the junction left unmatched. Germline V gene data show CDR1 as SGHAT and CDR2 as FQNNGV. The CDR3 is made up of 15 amino acids. The CDR3, as DNA: TGTGCCAGCGGTTCCCGACGAGGGACTATAGATGAGCAGTTCTTC. Amino acid sequence: CASGSRRGTIDEQFF.

This clonotype occurred once. The gene calls are TRBV7-3 and TRBJ2-3; no definite D call. Germline V gene sequence: CDR1 SGHTA, CDR2 FQGTGA. With 4 bases removed from V and 5 bases from J, the gap between germline ends came to 10 bases. CDR3 size: 13 residues. CDR3 sequence reads: CASSSAPRDTQYF. The CDR3, as DNA: TGTGCCAGCAGCTCAGCCCCAAGAGATACGCAGTATTTT. The full variable domain, rest sourced from reference TRBV7-3 and TRBJ2-3, is GAGVSQTPSNKVTEKGKYVELRCDPISGHTALYWYRQSLGQGPEFLIYFQGTGAADDSGLPNDRFFAVRPEGSVSTLKIQRTERGDSAVYLCASSSAPRDTQYFGPGTRLTVL.

As regards this clonotype: Germline and junction disagree at one end, which may indicate a read error. This sequence joins TRBV5-1 and TRBJ1-1; no clear D gene. The CDR3 contains 14 residues. Germline-derived CDR1 and CDR2 are SGHRS and YFSETQ. In nucleotides, the CDR3 is TGCGCCCGCAGTCTGAGCCCAATGAACACTGAAGCTTTCTTT. Residues: CARSLSPMNTEAFF.